The clone carrying this T cell receptor (beta chain) was recorded many times. The antigen is undetermined. This entry belongs to a study of T cells in Graves' hyperthyroidism and ophthalmopathy. Study context: Peripheral blood sampling occurred at initial diagnosis, before any treatment. Notes on the study in general: Within blood appeared most thyroid clonotypes that had expanded above 0.001.

The CDR3 has 13 residues. CDR1 SGHRS and CDR2 YFSETQ come from the germline V gene. J was trimmed by 5 bases and V by 4 bases; bases with no gene match: 5. Ophthalmopathy patients had Clinical Activity Score at least 3, NOSPECS grade at least 4, duration under 3 months. The investigators amplified TCR beta CDR3 regions from RNA transcripts. HTBI primers were used for first-round RT-PCR of the TCR CDR3. TCRdb recomputed calls from the multiplex PCR reads with MiXCR, one row per CDR3 protein. The sample shows 250,000 to 300,000 distinct CDR3 sequences, around a fifth of them seen only once. Source material: blood. The genes are TRBV5-1 and TRBJ1-1; TRBD1 aligns across 7 bases. This TCR came from a man aged 45-65 years with Graves' ophthalmopathy. The CDR3 loop is CASSPVQGTEAFF. The CDR3 DNA follows: TGCGCCAGCAGCCCTGTACAGGGGACTGAAGCTTTCTTT.